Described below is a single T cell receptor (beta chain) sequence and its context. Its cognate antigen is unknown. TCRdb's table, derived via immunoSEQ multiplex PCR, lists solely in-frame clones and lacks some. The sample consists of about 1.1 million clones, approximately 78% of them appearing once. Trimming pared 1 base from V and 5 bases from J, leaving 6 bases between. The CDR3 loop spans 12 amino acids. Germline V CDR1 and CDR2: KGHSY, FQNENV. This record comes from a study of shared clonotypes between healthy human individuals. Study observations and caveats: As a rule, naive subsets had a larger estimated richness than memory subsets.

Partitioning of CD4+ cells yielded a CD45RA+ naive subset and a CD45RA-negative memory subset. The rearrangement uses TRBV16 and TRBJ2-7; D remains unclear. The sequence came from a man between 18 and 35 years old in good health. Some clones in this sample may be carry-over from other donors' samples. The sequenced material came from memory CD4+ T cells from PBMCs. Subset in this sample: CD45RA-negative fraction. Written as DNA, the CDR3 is TGTGCCAGCAGCCAATATACTAACGAGCAGTACTTC. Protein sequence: CASSQYTNEQYF.